These T cell receptor beta chains were read from a single sample in a study of blood T cell repertoires in COVID-19. The repertoire was sequenced with immunoSEQ multiplex PCR; TCRdb's copy has only in-frame clones and lacks some. The sample lists roughly 200,000 clones, approximately 85% occurring once. The sequenced sample was peripheral blood. The receptors here all came from a woman aged 80 or over with COVID-19, enrolled during active disease. Each CDR3 is given with its conserved first and last residue.

TRBJ1-1 | TRBV7-9 | 13 | CASSGQRNTEAFF
TRBJ2-7 | TRBV5-4 | 13 | CASSPGLAYEQYF
TRBJ2-7 | TRBV21-1 | 14 | CASSKGQGSYEQYF
TRBJ2-5 | TRBV4-2 | 16 | CASSQVSGGTQETQYF
TRBJ1-6 | TRBV19 | 16 | CASRSGQGKYNSPLHF
TRBJ2-2 | TRBV20-1 | 15 | CSASPGTGVTGELFF
TRBJ2-1 | TRBV4-1 | 16 | CASSPPGTARYNEQFF
TRBJ1-2 | TRBV28 | 13 | CASTIGGDRGYTF
TRBJ1-1 | TRBV19 | 12 | CASSIAGQKAFF
TRBJ2-1 | TRBV7-8 | 15 | CASSWRGPNYNEQFF
TRBJ2-1 | TRBV7-9 | 13 | CASSLGSSYEQFF
TRBJ1-5 | TRBV30 | 15 | CAWSVQGFGNQPQHF
TRBJ2-5 | TRBV6-5 | 15 | CASSPLAGGVETQYF
TRBJ2-7 | TRBV5-6 | 13 | CASSLGRYYEQYF
TRBJ1-5 | TRBV24-1 | 14 | CATSTGQGNQPQHF
TRBJ1-1 | TRBV28 | 14 | CASTGQGAGTEAFF
TRBJ2-1 | TRBV11-2 | 17 | CASSTTSGRITYNEQFF
TRBJ1-1 | TRBV6-2/TRBV6-3 | 13 | CASSYSGELEAFF
TRBJ1-1 | TRBV10-1 | 16 | CASIPPGQPNSTEAFF
TRBJ2-3 | TRBV6-5 | 13 | CASRGLATDTQYF
TRBJ1-5 | TRBV19 | 15 | CASSMTGGNNQPQHF
TRBJ2-5 | TRBV2 | 17 | CASSPWAGLAAQETQYF
TRBJ1-2 | TRBV3-1/TRBV3-2 | 12 | CASSLRQEGYTF
TRBJ1-1 | TRBV5-1 | 16 | CASSLVSSTVNTEAFF
TRBJ2-1 | TRBV7-2 | 13 | CASSFSTYNEQFF
TRBJ2-3 | TRBV7-2 | 14 | CASRSSGSVDTQYF
TRBJ2-4 | TRBV21-1 | 14 | CASKIQGGKNIQYF
TRBJ2-7 | TRBV18 | 13 | CASSPFSSYEQYF
TRBJ2-5 | TRBV18 | 15 | CASILAGGRDETQYF
TRBJ2-4 | TRBV19 | 14 | CASSYRGLKNIQYF
TRBJ2-3 | TRBV6-4 | 15 | CASSDSKGGTDTQYF
TRBJ2-3 | TRBV7-7 | 14 | CASSVGSGGDTQYF
TRBJ2-7 | TRBV9 | 15 | CASSVGGTGTGEQYF
TRBJ2-5 | TRBV5-1 | 14 | CASSRQGVKETQYF
TRBJ2-7 | TRBV13 | 15 | CASSLVASGSYEQYF
TRBJ2-7 | TRBV3-1/TRBV3-2 | 14 | CASTLQGANYEQYF
TRBJ2-2 | TRBV7-7 | 15 | CASSPRTVNTGELFF
TRBJ2-7 | TRBV19 | 13 | CASSLVMFYEQYF
TRBJ2-1 | TRBV9 | 16 | CASSVTAGGLKDEQFF
TRBJ1-6 | TRBV7-2 | 15 | CASSLEFRGDSPLHF
TRBJ2-3 | TRBV30 | 12 | CAWNFGGDTQYF
TRBJ1-2 | TRBV6-5 | 13 | CASRVGTNYGYTF
TRBJ2-2 | TRBV4-1 | 19 | CASSQEHGTSGGLGGELFF
TRBJ1-2 | TRBV6-6 | 14 | CASSYRQGGYGYTF
TRBJ1-1 | TRBV12-3/TRBV12-4 | 13 | CASSFGQGSKAFF
TRBJ2-3 | TRBV29-1 | 13 | CSVVRGVGDTQYF
TRBJ2-1 | TRBV7-9 | 17 | CASTTLVGGPSDNEQFF
TRBJ1-1 | TRBV6-2/TRBV6-3 | 13 | CASSLTGGTEAFF
TRBJ1-3 | TRBV7-2 | 15 | CASSSRTLSGNTIYF
TRBJ2-7 | TRBV4-3 | 15 | CASSQGDSTTYEQYF
TRBJ2-4 | TRBV5-1 | 16 | CASILLADFTKNIQYF
TRBJ2-1 | TRBV4-1 | 18 | CASSPKPSRLAGGNEQFF
TRBJ2-1 | TRBV6-4 | 13 | CVVPGLVGNEQFF
TRBJ2-1 | TRBV19 | 15 | CASSIAAGPGNEQFF